The T cell receptor beta chain described here comes from a study of blood T cell repertoires in COVID-19. Profiled with immunoSEQ multiplex PCR; TCRdb holds only in-frame clones, not every one. The sample holds about 310,000 clones; 87% are singletons and the top ten take 1%. Germline CDR1 reads SQVTM; CDR2 reads ANQGSEA. Deletions cut 7 bases from V and 0 bases from J, with 9 bases between. The CDR3 is 13 residues long. The chain uses TRBV29-1 and TRBJ1-4, with no clear D. Sequencing input: peripheral blood. The TCR was taken from a man between 50 and 59 years old with active or convalescent COVID-19. CDR3 sequence: CSGRSATNEKLFF. In DNA, the CDR3 is TGCAGCGGGAGGTCTGCAACTAATGAAAAACTGTTTTTT.